The rows below give T cell receptor beta chains drawn from one sample of a study of regulatory T cells in long-lasting Graves disease. From the multiplex PCR reads, TCRdb called clonotypes with MiXCR, one entry per CDR3 protein. The sample lists approximately 400,000 distinct CDR3 sequences, about a quarter seen once, with roughly 28% in the top ten. Source: peripheral blood mononuclear cells (PBMCs), taken when the disease was refractory, from a patient treated with antithyroid drugs. Source of these receptors: a female donor with Graves disease. CDR3s include the opening cysteine and the closing phenylalanine or tryptophan. The order of the fields is V gene, clone size, J gene, D gene, CDR3 DNA, CDR3 protein. D genes are given only for firm matches. Size is stated for part of the rows, as once, few or many counts, or as a class when the clone is expanded.

V: TRBV18; size: .; J: TRBJ2-2; D: .; DNA: TGTGCCAGCTCACCCCCCGACAACACCGGGGAGCTGTTTTTT; CDR3: CASSPPDNTGELFF
V: TRBV25-1; size: .; J: TRBJ2-1; D: .; DNA: TGTGCCAGCAGTGAAGCTAGCGTAAACAATGAGCAGTTCTTC; CDR3: CASSEASVNNEQFF
V: TRBV3-1; size: .; J: TRBJ2-2; D: TRBD2; DNA: TGTGCCAGCAGCCGGCGGGAGAGAAACGGGGAGCTGTTTTTT; CDR3: CASSRRERNGELFF
V: TRBV10-3; size: .; J: TRBJ2-7; D: .; DNA: TGTGCCATCACTGACCGCCCGGAGGTACAGTACTTC; CDR3: CAITDRPEVQYF
V: TRBV12-3/TRBV12-4; size: .; J: TRBJ2-1; D: TRBD1; DNA: TGTGCCAGCAGGGATACAGGGGGACGCTACAATGAGCAGTTCTTC; CDR3: CASRDTGGRYNEQFF
V: TRBV10-3; size: few; J: TRBJ2-2; D: .; DNA: TGTGCCATCAGGGATGGACAGAGGGAGACCGGGGAGCTGTTTTTT; CDR3: CAIRDGQRETGELFF
V: TRBV19; size: .; J: TRBJ2-7; D: TRBD2; DNA: TGTGCCAGTAAAACGTCGGCTAGCGGGGGGAGGCAGTACTTC; CDR3: CASKTSASGGRQYF
V: TRBV3-1; size: few; J: TRBJ2-7; D: .; DNA: TGTGCCAGCAGCCAAGTTGCTTCCGAGCAGTACTTC; CDR3: CASSQVASEQYF
V: TRBV29-1; size: few; J: TRBJ1-1; D: .; DNA: TGCAGCGCCCACCGACTTCAGGGTAACACTGAAGCTTTCTTT; CDR3: CSAHRLQGNTEAFF
V: TRBV20-1; size: .; J: TRBJ1-1; D: .; DNA: TGCAGTGCTAGGATAGGATCGGACACTGAAGCTTTCTTT; CDR3: CSARIGSDTEAFF
V: TRBV28; size: many; J: TRBJ2-7; D: .; DNA: TGTGCCAGCGAGGGGGCCTACGAGCAGTACTTC; CDR3: CASEGAYEQYF
V: TRBV20-1; size: .; J: TRBJ2-3; D: .; DNA: TGCAGTGCTACCTTAGCGGCTAGCACAGATACGCAGTATTTT; CDR3: CSATLAASTDTQYF
V: TRBV6-2/TRBV6-3; size: .; J: TRBJ1-1; D: .; DNA: TGTGCCAGCAGTTGGGATTGGGGTCCCGAGGCTTTCTTT; CDR3: CASSWDWGPEAFF
V: TRBV6-5; size: many; J: TRBJ1-2; D: .; DNA: TGTGCCAGCAGTTACTCCCAGGGGACATTGTATGGCTACACCTTC; CDR3: CASSYSQGTLYGYTF
V: TRBV5-1; size: .; J: TRBJ2-5; D: TRBD2; DNA: TGCGCCAGCAGCTTGGTTCTGACTAGCGCCCCCAGCACCCAGTACTTC; CDR3: CASSLVLTSAPSTQYF
V: TRBV19; size: .; J: TRBJ1-6; D: .; DNA: TGTGCCAGTAGTATAGTAGGGATGGCTTCACCCCTCCACTTT; CDR3: CASSIVGMASPLHF